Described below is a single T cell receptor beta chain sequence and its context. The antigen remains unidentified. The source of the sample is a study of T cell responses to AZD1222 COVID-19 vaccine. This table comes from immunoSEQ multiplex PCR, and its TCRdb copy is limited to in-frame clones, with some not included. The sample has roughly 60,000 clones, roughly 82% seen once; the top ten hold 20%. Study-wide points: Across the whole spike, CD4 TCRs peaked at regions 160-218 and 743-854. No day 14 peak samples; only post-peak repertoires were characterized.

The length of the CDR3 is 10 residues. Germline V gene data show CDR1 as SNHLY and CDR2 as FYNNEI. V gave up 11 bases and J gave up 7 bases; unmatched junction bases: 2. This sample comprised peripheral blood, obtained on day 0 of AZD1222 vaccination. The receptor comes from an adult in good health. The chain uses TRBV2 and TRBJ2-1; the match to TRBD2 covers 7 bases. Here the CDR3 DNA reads TGTGCCGGGGGGGTGAATGAGCAGTTCTTC. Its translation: CAGGVNEQFF.